A selection of T cell receptor beta chains follows, all from one sample in a study of T cell responses to AZD1222 COVID-19 vaccine. Repertoires were generated with immunoSEQ multiplex PCR, while TCRdb's copy carries only in-frame clones and drops some. The data show roughly 150,000 clones, with nearly 95% seen just once and 2.3% held by the top ten. The specimen comprised peripheral blood, sampled on day 0 of AZD1222 vaccination. All receptors come from an adult in good health. The CDR3 runs from the conserved cysteine through the conserved F or W. A D gene is named only where the DNA matches it firmly. The listing skips clone size in some rows; elsewhere it reads once, few, many or a size class.

clone size	V gene	J gene	D gene	CDR3 DNA	CDR3 protein
once	TRBV6-4	TRBJ2-5	TRBD2	TGTGCCAGCAGTGAAGGACTAGCGGGAGGGCCGGAAGAGACCCAGTACTTC	CASSEGLAGGPEETQYF
once	TRBV19	TRBJ2-7	NA	TGTGCCAGTAGTACAGGGAGCTACGAGCAGTACTTC	CASSTGSYEQYF
NA	TRBV7-2	TRBJ1-3	NA	TGTGCCAGCAGCTTAGCGGCAGGGCACTTCGGAAACACCATATATTTT	CASSLAAGHFGNTIYF
NA	TRBV7-9	TRBJ2-6	TRBD1	TGTGCCAGCAGCCCGGACAGGGCTAAGACTTCTGGGGCCAACGTCCTGACTTTC	CASSPDRAKTSGANVLTF
NA	TRBV5-1	TRBJ1-6	TRBD1	TGCGCCAGCAGCTTGTCGAGACAGGGAGGATCACCCCTCCACTTT	CASSLSRQGGSPLHF
NA	TRBV28	TRBJ2-1	TRBD2	TGTGCCAGCAGTACGACTAGCGGGGGATACAATGAGCAGTTCTTC	CASSTTSGGYNEQFF
few	TRBV4-3	TRBJ2-3	TRBD1	TGCGCCAGCAGCCAAGATCACAGGGGGCCCACAGATACGCAGTATTTT	CASSQDHRGPTDTQYF
NA	TRBV28	TRBJ2-7	NA	TGTGCCAGCACCCCCGGGACGGCGGCCTACGAGCAGTACTTC	CASTPGTAAYEQYF
NA	TRBV5-8	TRBJ2-1	NA	TGTGCCAGCAGCTTGGCCGTGGGGCGAACCTACAATGAGCAGTTCTTC	CASSLAVGRTYNEQFF
NA	TRBV27	TRBJ2-4	NA	TGTGCCAGCAGTCACGATCGGGGACTAGCCAAAAACATTCAGTACTTC	CASSHDRGLAKNIQYF
NA	TRBV7-3	TRBJ2-1	NA	TGTGCCAGCAGCCTCTTCCCTACCTCCTACAATGAGCAGTTCTTC	CASSLFPTSYNEQFF
NA	TRBV10-3	TRBJ1-4	TRBD1	TGTGCCATCAGCCCCGGGACAGGGGGCATGGCTAATGAAAAACTGTTTTTT	CAISPGTGGMANEKLFF
NA	TRBV7-9	TRBJ1-2	NA	TGTGCCAGCAGCTTAGGTGATGGCTACACCTTC	CASSLGDGYTF
NA	TRBV2	TRBJ2-5	NA	TGTGCCAGCCTAACCCAGGGCCTCGCGTCCACAGAGACCCAGTACTTC	CASLTQGLASTETQYF
NA	TRBV7-2	TRBJ2-3	NA	TGTGCCAGCAGCATTTCGGGACACCGCACAGATACGCAGTATTTT	CASSISGHRTDTQYF
NA	TRBV2	TRBJ1-5	NA	TGTGCCAGCAGTGTAGGGCCGGATCAGCCCCAGCATTTT	CASSVGPDQPQHF
NA	TRBV7-9	TRBJ2-5	NA	TGTGCCAGCAGCTTAAGGTTCCAGGACAGCGGAATCCAAGAGACCCAGTACTTC	CASSLRFQDSGIQETQYF
NA	TRBV7-2	TRBJ1-2	NA	TGTGCCAGCAGCTCCGCCCCGGGACGCGGAAATAACTATGGCTACACCTTC	CASSSAPGRGNNYGYTF
NA	TRBV7-8	TRBJ1-1	NA	TGTGCCAGCAGCTTAGTAGGCGGACCGAACACTGAAGCTTTCTTT	CASSLVGGPNTEAFF
NA	TRBV4-1	TRBJ1-1	NA	TGCGCCAGCAGCCAAGGGGGGGGCTTGGGCAGGTTGGGGACTGAAGCTTTCTTT	CASSQGGGLGRLGTEAFF
NA	TRBV6-2/TRBV6-3	TRBJ1-1	TRBD1	TGTGCCAGCAGCAATACTCAGGGGGCTGCCACTGAAGCTTTCTTT	CASSNTQGAATEAFF
NA	TRBV5-8	TRBJ1-5	NA	TGTGCCAGCAGCTTGGAGGCCAGCCATCAGCCCCAGCATTTT	CASSLEASHQPQHF
once	TRBV5-4	TRBJ1-4	TRBD1	TGTGCCAGCAGCCGTGACAGGGGGGAAAAACTGTTTTTT	CASSRDRGEKLFF
NA	TRBV27	TRBJ1-2	NA	TGTGCCAGCAGTTTATGGGCAGGGTTGGGCCAAAACTATGGCTACACCTTC	CASSLWAGLGQNYGYTF
NA	TRBV19	TRBJ2-1	TRBD2	TGTGCCAGTAGCCGACAAGAAGCGGGAGATTACAATGAGCAGTTCTTC	CASSRQEAGDYNEQFF
NA	TRBV7-9	TRBJ2-7	NA	TGTGCCAGCAGTGAACGGGACGGGGTCGAGCAGTACTTC	CASSERDGVEQYF
NA	TRBV5-1	TRBJ1-2	TRBD1	TGCGCCAGCAGCCTTTTACAGGGGGACGGTGGCTACACCTTC	CASSLLQGDGGYTF
NA	TRBV19	TRBJ2-1	TRBD2	TGTGCCAGTAGTGAGTCCGCCGGGACTAGCCTTTACAATGAGCAGTTCTTC	CASSESAGTSLYNEQFF
NA	TRBV6-5	TRBJ1-1	NA	TGTGCCAGCAGTTTCGGGACCCCGAACACTGAAGCTTTCTTT	CASSFGTPNTEAFF
NA	TRBV7-3	TRBJ2-1	NA	TGTGCCAGCAGCTTAAACCCGGCGGGTGAGCAGTTCTTC	CASSLNPAGEQFF
NA	TRBV18	TRBJ1-5	NA	TGTGCCAGCTCACCATCGGCCGGAGATCAAGGTCAGCCCCAGCATTTT	CASSPSAGDQGQPQHF
NA	TRBV4-3	TRBJ1-5	TRBD1	TGCGCCAGCAGCCAAGACCCGGGGACAGGGCTAAATCAGCCCCAGCATTTT	CASSQDPGTGLNQPQHF
NA	TRBV7-9	TRBJ1-1	NA	TGTGCCAGCAGCTATCCCTGGAGGGGCCCGAACACTGAAGCTTTCTTT	CASSYPWRGPNTEAFF
NA	TRBV7-2	TRBJ2-5	NA	TGTGCCAGCAGCTTAGTCAGGGGCCGCCAAGAGACCCAGTACTTC	CASSLVRGRQETQYF
NA	TRBV10-3	TRBJ1-3	NA	TGTGCCGCGGGGGGGCTAGGTACCTCTGGAAACACCATATATTTT	CAAGGLGTSGNTIYF
NA	TRBV27	TRBJ2-7	TRBD1	TGTGCCAGCAGTTCCTACAGGGGGCCAAAAACATACGAGCAGTACTTC	CASSSYRGPKTYEQYF
NA	TRBV10-3	TRBJ2-5	NA	TGTGCCATCAGTGAGTCGGGGGGTAGGATCGAGACCCAGTACTTC	CAISESGGRIETQYF
NA	TRBV29-1	TRBJ1-1	NA	TGCAGCGGGTCCAGGGTGAACACTGAAGCTTTCTTT	CSGSRVNTEAFF
NA	TRBV3-1/TRBV3-2	TRBJ1-6	NA	TGTGCCAGCAGCCAAGTTGGGGGTTCACCCCTCCACTTT	CASSQVGGSPLHF
once	TRBV4-1	TRBJ2-7	NA	TGCGCCAGCAGCCGCAGCCACAGGGATACCTACGAGCAGTACTTC	CASSRSHRDTYEQYF
NA	TRBV7-2	TRBJ1-5	NA	TGTGCCAGCAGCCCGGGGGGTTTAAATCAGCCCCAGCATTTT	CASSPGGLNQPQHF
NA	TRBV5-1	TRBJ1-1	NA	TGCGCCAGCAGCGCGGACGGAATGAACACTGAAGCTTTCTTT	CASSADGMNTEAFF